This T cell receptor beta chain was obtained from a study of identical twins. This CDR3 has 13 residues. V was cut by 0 bases and J by 13 bases, with 13 bases left in between. Germline lookup yields CDR1 LGHNA and CDR2 YNFKEQ. MiXCR was run by TCRdb on the 5' RACE reads, yielding one entry per CDR3 protein. Of roughly 1,500,000 distinct CDR3 sequences listed, about 30% were seen once; the top ten hold about 0.27%. Findings and caveats of the study: Cord blood's abundant beta clonotypes had fewer insertions, unlike memory repertoires. Conclusions came from cross-sectional statistical analysis, not from following the same donors.

To note about this clonotype: Its antigen remains unidentified.

All donors were healthy, and all were Caucasian. This clonotype was obtained from a newborn girl in good health. The chain employs TRBV4-2 and TRBJ2-4; D gene unclear. Sequencing used cord blood. CDR3 sequence: CASSQDLIVEQYF. The CDR3, as DNA: TGTGCCAGCAGCCAAGACCTAATAGTTGAGCAGTACTTC.